The clone carrying this T cell receptor (beta chain) was seen just once. These data originate in a study of cytomegalovirus exposure and HLA in healthy donors. This PCR relied on a set of 60 Vbeta primers and 13 Jbeta primers. Sequenced by immunoSEQ multiplex PCR; TCRdb stores in-frame clones only, minus some. The sample yields about 140,000 clones, over 60% seen once. The CDR3 has 12 residues. Germline assignment: CDR1 SNHLY and CDR2 FYNNEI. Between the trimmed V and J ends, which lost 5 bases and 4 bases, there was a span of 8 bases. The receptor's source is a male donor in good health and CMV-seropositive. Sequencing was done on a sample of PBMCs. The V call is TRBV2, the J call TRBJ2-5, with D tentatively TRBD1 (5 bases). As DNA, the CDR3 is TGTGCCAGCAGTCACAGGTTAGAGACCCAGTACTTC. Protein: CASSHRLETQYF.